Following are 32 T cell receptor beta chains from one sample sequenced in a study of response to subunit inactivated influenza vaccine. TCRdb re-analysed the RT-PCR reads in MiXCR, keeping a single row per CDR3 protein. The data show about 180,000 distinct CDR3 sequences, around 9.2% seen once. Sequenced here: non-naive T cells sorted from PBMCs, sampled on the day of vaccination. The receptors derive from a man over 45 who received an inactivated influenza vaccine.

The CDR3 here is CASLNVGASGVVAKNIQYF. Written as DNA, the CDR3 is TGTGCCAGCCTAAACGTGGGGGCCTCTGGAGTTGTAGCCAAAAACATTCAGTACTTC. V is TRBV6-4 and J is TRBJ2-4; D is possibly TRBD1 (6 bases). The germline V gene has CDR1 MRHNA and CDR2 SNTAGT. V lost 8 bases, J lost 0 bases, and 26 bases lay in between. The CDR3 has 19 residues.

This clonotype was observed a handful of times. The chain combines TRBV7-2 with TRBJ2-7; D unclear. V was cut by 8 bases and J by 3 bases, with 14 bases left in between. Germline loops: CDR1 SGHTA, CDR2 FQGNSA. The CDR3 consists of 13 residues. This chain's CDR3 is CASAGPSYYEQYF. CDR3 nucleotides: TGTGCCAGCGCCGGGCCCAGTTACTACGAGCAGTACTTC.

This clonotype occurred many times. The V call is TRBV10-3, the J call TRBJ2-1; TRBD2 matches 11 bases. V lost 11 bases to trimming and J lost 9 bases; unmatched junction nucleotides: 9. The CDR3 has 13 residues. The germline V gene encodes CDR1 ENHRY and CDR2 SYGVKD. The CDR3 here is CAVLAGGLGEQFF. CDR3 sequence (DNA): TGTGCCGTCTTAGCGGGAGGGTTGGGTGAGCAGTTCTTC.

This clonotype turned up a few times. The chain uses TRBV27 and TRBJ2-3; 13 bases map to TRBD2. This CDR3 spans 19 amino acids. Germline trimming cut 5 bases from V and 2 bases from J; bases unmatched to any gene: 13. The germline V gene has CDR1 MNHEY and CDR2 SMNVEV (reference sequence). The CDR3 region is CASSRRFGTSGMDTDTQYF. The CDR3 DNA sequence: TGTGCCAGCAGTCGCCGATTCGGGACTAGCGGGATGGACACAGATACGCAGTATTTT.

The chain joins TRBV12-3 or TRBV12-4 to TRBJ1-3; no reliable D call. The CDR3 length is 17 residues. The germline V and J ends were trimmed by 6 bases and 0 bases, with 18 bases remaining between them. The CDR3 region has the DNA TGTGCCAGCAGCGCAGCGGACGGCTTCATCTCTGGAAACACCATATATTTT. It codes for CASSAADGFISGNTIYF.

This clonotype showed up many times. The chain uses TRBV5-1 and TRBJ2-5; a possible D gene is TRBD1 (5 bases). The CDR3 runs 13 residues. Germline V CDR1 and CDR2: SGHRS, YFSETQ. V lost 4 bases, J lost 5 bases, and 12 bases lay in between. The CDR3 nucleotides read TGCGCCAGCAGCAATCAGGGTTCGGAGACCCAGTACTTC. Translated, it gives CASSNQGSETQYF.

There are many counts of this clonotype. The chain is built from TRBV4-3 and TRBJ1-2; maybe TRBD1 (6 bases). The CDR3 spans 13 residues. V was shortened by 4 bases and J by 2 bases, with 8 bases between the two germline ends. Germline values: CDR1 LGHNA, CDR2 YSLEER. The CDR3 DNA follows: TGCGCCAGCAGCCGGACAGCGAACTATGGCTACACCTTC. Amino acid sequence: CASSRTANYGYTF.

This clonotype was detected many times. This chain connects TRBV7-6 to TRBJ2-7, with D possibly being TRBD2 (6 bases). The CDR3 totals 14 residues. CDR1 SGHVS and CDR2 FNYEAQ come from the germline V gene. Between the trimmed V and J ends, which lost 1 base and 4 bases, there was a span of 11 bases. The DNA for the CDR3 is TGTGCCAGCAGCTTAGGGCAGGGAGGATACGAGCAGTACTTC. This translates into CASSLGQGGYEQYF.

This clonotype was detected many times. The chain recombines TRBV11-2 with TRBJ1-1; D is undetermined. Germline CDR1 reads SGHAT; CDR2 reads FQNNGV. V was shortened by 2 bases and J by 3 bases, with 13 bases between the two germline ends. The CDR3 is 15 amino acids. CDR3 in amino acids: CASSLRPHGDTEAFF. The CDR3 DNA reads TGTGCCAGCAGCTTAAGGCCCCACGGAGACACTGAAGCTTTCTTT.

At least ten counts were recorded for this clonotype. The chain uses TRBV27 and TRBJ2-1, with 9 bases identical to TRBD1. Germline CDR1 MNHEY, CDR2 SMNVEV (reference sequence). The CDR3 is 14 amino acids. J lost 8 bases, V lost 5 bases, and 7 bases had no gene match. CDR3 in amino acids: CASSIRTGVHEQFF. The CDR3 nucleotides read TGTGCCAGCAGTATCAGGACAGGGGTGCATGAGCAGTTCTTC.

This clonotype was detected a few times. This chain uses TRBV5-6 with TRBJ2-1; TRBD2 matches at 7 bases. Trimming took 2 bases from V and 2 from J; bases not matched to a gene: 13. CDR1 SGHDT and CDR2 YYEEEE come from the germline V gene. This CDR3 is 18 amino acids long. The CDR3 loop is CASSFRAAVAGAYNEQFF. CDR3 DNA sequence: TGTGCCAGCAGCTTTAGGGCGGCTGTGGCGGGGGCCTACAATGAGCAGTTCTTC.

The CDR3 bases are TGCAGCGTTGCGAAAAGCTCCTACAATGAGCAGTTCTTC. Amino acids: CSVAKSSYNEQFF. This chain connects TRBV29-1 to TRBJ2-1; D call uncertain. Germline CDR1 and CDR2: SQVTM and ANQGSEA. The germline V and J ends were trimmed by 4 bases and 0 bases, with 7 bases remaining between them. The CDR3 sequence is 13 residues long.

The rearrangement joins TRBV24-1 to TRBJ1-2, with 8 bases matching TRBD1. The CDR3 has 15 amino acids. V lost 3 bases and J lost 0; bases outside the gene matches: 2. Germline CDR1 is KGHDR and CDR2 is SFDVKD. The chain's CDR3 is CATSDVQGANYGYTF. CDR3 nucleotide sequence: TGTGCCACCAGTGATGTACAGGGGGCTAACTATGGCTACACCTTC.

This chain joins TRBV5-1 and TRBJ2-2; unclear D gene. Germline V lookup: CDR1 SGHRS, CDR2 YFSETQ. The CDR3 runs to 17 residues. The V and J ends lost 0 bases and 0 bases respectively, with 12 bases between them. The CDR3 bases are TGCGCCAGCAGCTTGGCCGGCGTCGGAGCGAACACCGGGGAGCTGTTTTTT. The encoded protein is CASSLAGVGANTGELFF.

Concerning this clonotype itself: A single base separates this from a much larger clone, so it may be a read error. The chain is built from TRBV7-6 and TRBJ1-1, with D hard to call. The CDR3 length is 11 residues. V lost 3 bases and J lost 5, with 4 bases in between. Per germline, CDR1 SGHVS and CDR2 FNYEAQ. CDR3 nucleotide sequence: TGTGCCAGCAGCTTTGGGACTGAAGCTTTCTTT. Translation gives CASSFGTEAFF.

At least ten counts were recorded for this clonotype. J is TRBJ2-2 and V is TRBV6-2 or TRBV6-3, with D possibly matching TRBD1 (5 bases). V lost 8 bases and J lost 4, with 8 bases in between. Germline values: CDR1 MNHEY, CDR2 SVGEGT. This CDR3 spans 12 amino acids. CDR3 nucleotides: TGTGCCAGCCGACAGATCACCGGGGAGCTGTTTTTT. Protein sequence: CASRQITGELFF.

This clonotype turned up a few times. The rearrangement joins TRBV4-3 to TRBJ2-7; 8 bases are shared with TRBD2. This CDR3 spans 16 amino acids. J was trimmed by 1 base and V by 1 base; bases with no gene match: 6. Per the germline V gene, CDR1 is LGHNA and CDR2 is YSLEER. The DNA for the CDR3 is TGCGCCAGCAGCCAAGGGGCTAGCGGGTCTTCCTACGAGCAGTACTTC. It is translated as CASSQGASGSSYEQYF.

This chain joins TRBV12-3 or TRBV12-4 and TRBJ1-1, with D possibly TRBD1 on 5 matching bases. The V end was cut by 3 bases, the J end by 8 bases, with 16 bases between. This CDR3 is 14 amino acids long. CDR3 sequence (DNA): TGTGCCAGCAGTTTGGCCCCGGCAGGGAAGGAAGCTTTCTTT. This gives the protein CASSLAPAGKEAFF.

The rearrangement uses TRBV6-1 and TRBJ2-2; tentative D call: TRBD2 (6 bases). Trimming shortened V by 7 bases and J by 3 bases, and 15 bases separated the two germline ends. The germline gives CDR1 MNHNS, CDR2 SASEGT. This CDR3 region has 15 residues. CDR3 residues: CASTGGASYTGELFF. DNA for the CDR3: TGTGCCAGCACAGGAGGGGCGTCCTACACCGGGGAGCTGTTTTTT.

In regard to this clonotype: This may come from a read error, since a much larger clone is one base off. The gene calls are TRBV20-1 and TRBJ1-1; D gene uncertain. The CDR3 sequence is 12 residues long. Looked up from germline, CDR1 is DFQATT and CDR2 is SNEGSKA (reference sequence). CDR3 loop: CIAQPKNTEAFF. The CDR3 DNA is TGCATTGCTCAACCAAAGAACACTGAAGCTTTCTTT.

There are a few counts of this clonotype. This chain links TRBV6-2 or TRBV6-3 with TRBJ1-2; no reliable D call. CDR1 is MNHEY and CDR2 is SVGEGT in the germline V gene. This CDR3 contains 15 residues. Trimming pared 1 base from V and 2 bases from J, leaving 11 bases between. The CDR3, as DNA: TGTGCCAGCAGTTACTTCCAGAGGGCGAACTATGGCTACACCTTC. It codes for CASSYFQRANYGYTF.

The rearrangement joins TRBV9 to TRBJ2-7; D possibly corresponds to TRBD1 (6 bases). There are 14 residues in the CDR3. The germline CDR1 and CDR2 sequences are SGDLS and YYNGEE. With 0 bases removed from V and 4 bases from J, the gap between germline ends came to 11 bases. Here the CDR3 reads CASSVDQGTYEQYF. The CDR3 region has the DNA TGTGCCAGCAGCGTAGACCAGGGGACGTACGAGCAGTACTTC.

To note about this clonotype: Given a much more abundant clone one base away, this may be a read error. The chain joins TRBV11-2 to TRBJ2-2; D not resolved. The V gene's germline CDR1 is SGHAT and CDR2 FQNNGV. CDR3 length: 15 residues. V was shortened by 0 bases and J by 1 base, with 6 bases between the two germline ends. The CDR3 nucleotides are TGTGCCAGCAGCTTAGAGTGGCTGAACACCGGGGAGCTGTTTTTT. Its translation: CASSLEWLNTGELFF.

This clonotype was seen repeatedly, ten times or more. This chain links TRBV20-1 with TRBJ2-1; TRBD1 might be the D (5 bases). Germline V gene sequence: CDR1 DFQATT, CDR2 SNEGSKA (reference sequence). V gave up 0 bases and J gave up 4 bases, with 16 bases separating them. This CDR3 has 16 amino acids. CDR3 coding DNA: TGCAGTGCTAGAGATCCGGTGGTAGGGGTTTACAATGAGCAGTTCTTC. Its protein product is CSARDPVVGVYNEQFF.

This clonotype has ten or more counts. This chain links TRBV15 with TRBJ2-5; either TRBD1 or TRBD2 may fit D (6 bases each). Deletions cut 0 bases from V and 5 bases from J, with 16 bases between. The CDR3 contains 16 residues. Per the germline V gene, CDR1 is LNHNV and CDR2 is YYDKDF (reference sequence). CDR3 residues: CATSRDRGQGRETQYF. CDR3 coding DNA: TGTGCCACCAGCAGAGATCGGGGTCAGGGGAGGGAGACCCAGTACTTC.

A few counts support this clonotype. The CDR3 region has the DNA TGCGCCAGTAGCACCGGGACTAGTCTCTACGAGCAGTACTTC. This gives the protein CASSTGTSLYEQYF. This chain uses TRBV5-1 with TRBJ2-7; TRBD2 matches at 8 bases. V was pared by 8 bases and J by 3 bases, with 10 bases of the junction left unmatched. The CDR3 loop spans 14 amino acids. CDR1 SGHRS and CDR2 YFSETQ come from the germline V gene.

Ten or more counts support this clonotype. The chain couples TRBV20-1 to TRBJ2-1, with 10 bases that match TRBD2. This CDR3 is built from 16 residues. CDR1 DFQATT and CDR2 SNEGSKA come from the germline V gene (reference sequence). V dropped 4 bases and J dropped 8; count of bases not matched to a gene: 14. CDR3 sequence reads: CSAISGRPPRRDEQFF. CDR3 DNA: TGCAGTGCTATTAGCGGGAGGCCCCCTAGAAGGGATGAGCAGTTCTTC.

The genes are TRBV6-4 and TRBJ2-3, with 9 bases matching TRBD1. Germline-derived CDR1 and CDR2 are MRHNA and SNTAGT. The CDR3 totals 14 residues. The V gene end was trimmed by 6 bases and the J gene end by 3 bases; junction bases not matched to a gene: 4. For the CDR3, the DNA is TGTGCCAGCAGACGGACAGGGGAGACAGATACGCAGTATTTT. Translated: CASRRTGETDTQYF.

This clonotype was observed a few times. Written as DNA, the CDR3 is TGTGCCAGCAGCTTAGATGTTTGGGCAGGAGGATATGAAAAACTGTTTTTT. Protein sequence: CASSLDVWAGGYEKLFF. This sequence joins TRBV7-9 and TRBJ1-4, with D unresolved. In germline, CDR1 is SEHNR, CDR2 FQNEAQ (reference sequence). Trimming took off 1 base at V and 6 bases at J, with 18 bases between the two ends. The CDR3 covers 17 residues.

This clonotype was recorded at least ten times. This rearrangement joins TRBV10-3 to TRBJ1-2; no reliable D call. There are 13 residues in the CDR3. V was pared by 8 bases and J by 8 bases, with 18 bases between. Germline lookup yields CDR1 ENHRY and CDR2 SYGVKD. CDR3 in amino acids: CAIVSLPGDGYTF. The CDR3 DNA follows: TGTGCCATCGTCTCCTTGCCGGGAGACGGCTACACCTTC.

This clonotype was observed at least ten times. This sequence joins TRBV28 and TRBJ2-7; TRBD2 matches 7 bases. V lost 7 bases and J lost 1; bases outside the gene matches: 7. The CDR3 sequence is 14 residues long. The V gene's germline CDR1 is MDHEN and CDR2 SYDVKM. The CDR3 sequence: CASKLRDYSYEQYF. The CDR3 nucleotides are TGTGCCAGCAAGCTCCGGGACTATTCCTACGAGCAGTACTTC.

The chain uses TRBV7-7 and TRBJ2-7; TRBD2 is a possible D gene (5 bases). V was pared by 5 bases and J by 3 bases, with 20 bases between. The length of the CDR3 is 16 residues. Germline values: CDR1 SSHAT, CDR2 FNYEAQ (reference sequence). This chain's CDR3 is CASSPMGKAGFYEQYF. The CDR3 coding sequence is TGTGCCAGCAGCCCGATGGGAAAGGCGGGTTTCTACGAGCAGTACTTC.